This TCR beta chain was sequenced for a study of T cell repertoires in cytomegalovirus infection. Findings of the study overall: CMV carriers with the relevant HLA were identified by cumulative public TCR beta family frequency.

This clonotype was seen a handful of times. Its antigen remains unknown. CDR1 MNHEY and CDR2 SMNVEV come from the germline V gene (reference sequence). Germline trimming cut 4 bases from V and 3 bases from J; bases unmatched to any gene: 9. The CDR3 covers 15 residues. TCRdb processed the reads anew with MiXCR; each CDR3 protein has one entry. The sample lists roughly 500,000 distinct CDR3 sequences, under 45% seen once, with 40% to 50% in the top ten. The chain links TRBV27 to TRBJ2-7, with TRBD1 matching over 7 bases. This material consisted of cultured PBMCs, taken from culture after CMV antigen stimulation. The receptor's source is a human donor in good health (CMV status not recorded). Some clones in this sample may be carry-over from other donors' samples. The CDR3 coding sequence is TGTGCCAGCAGTTCCCCGACAGGGCCCCACTACGAGCAGTACTTC. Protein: CASSSPTGPHYEQYF.